The 3 T cell receptor beta chains below come from one sample, sequenced in a study of identical twins. TCRdb reprocessed the 5' RACE reads with MiXCR, giving one entry per CDR3 protein. Of 420,000 or so distinct CDR3 sequences in the sample, about 18% were seen once. The specimen was naive T cells sorted from blood. All receptors derive from a man aged 50 or older in good health.

The sample holds a few counts of this clonotype. The rearrangement links TRBV20-1 to TRBJ2-3; maybe TRBD2 (6 bases). V lost 2 bases and J lost 2, with 14 bases in between. This CDR3 contains 15 residues. Germline V gene sequence: CDR1 DFQATT, CDR2 SNEGSKA (reference sequence). CDR3 sequence: CSARMYGLNTDTQYF. CDR3 DNA: TGCAGTGCTAGAATGTACGGACTAAACACAGATACGCAGTATTTT.

This chain connects TRBV24-1 to TRBJ1-2; 7 nucleotides match TRBD1. Germline-derived CDR1 and CDR2 are KGHDR and SFDVKD. The CDR3 runs 13 residues. Trimming took 8 bases from V and 8 from J; bases not matched to a gene: 10. The CDR3 protein is CATIDRDSQGYTF. Written as DNA, the CDR3 is TGTGCCACCATTGACCGGGACAGCCAAGGCTACACCTTC.

The J gene is TRBJ2-5, the V gene TRBV7-2; 7 nucleotides match TRBD2. The germline gives CDR1 SGHTA, CDR2 FQGNSA. This CDR3 spans 15 amino acids. V lost 0 bases to trimming and J lost 5 bases; unmatched junction nucleotides: 6. The DNA for the CDR3 is TGTGCCAGCAGCTTAGCGGGGGGGGTTGTCGAGACCCAGTACTTC. This sequence encodes CASSLAGGVVETQYF.